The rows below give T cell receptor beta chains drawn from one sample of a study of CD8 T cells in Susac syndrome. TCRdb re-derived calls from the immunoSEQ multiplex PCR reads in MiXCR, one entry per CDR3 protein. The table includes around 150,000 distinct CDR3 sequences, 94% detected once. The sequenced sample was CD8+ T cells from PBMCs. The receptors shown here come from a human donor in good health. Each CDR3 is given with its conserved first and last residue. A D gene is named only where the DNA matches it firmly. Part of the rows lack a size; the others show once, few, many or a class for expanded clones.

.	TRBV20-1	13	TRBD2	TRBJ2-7	CSANLLAGYEQYF	TGCAGTGCCAACCTACTAGCGGGATACGAGCAGTACTTC
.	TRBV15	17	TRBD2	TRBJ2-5	CATSGLVAGVYQETQYF	TGTGCCACCAGCGGACTCGTGGCGGGAGTATACCAAGAGACCCAGTACTTC
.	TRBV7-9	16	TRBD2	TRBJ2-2	CASSSLAGSNTGELFF	TGTGCCAGCAGCTCCCTAGCGGGGTCGAACACCGGGGAGCTGTTTTTT
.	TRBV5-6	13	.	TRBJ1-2	CASSLVTVYGYTF	TGTGCCAGCAGCTTGGTTACGGTCTATGGCTACACCTTC
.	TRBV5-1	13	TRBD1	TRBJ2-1	CASSLTGGHEQFF	TGCGCCAGCAGCTTGACAGGGGGGCATGAGCAGTTCTTC
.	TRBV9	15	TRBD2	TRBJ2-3	CASGREGLGTDTQYF	TGTGCCAGCGGGCGGGAGGGCCTGGGCACAGATACGCAGTATTTT
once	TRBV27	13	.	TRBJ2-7	CASSLVAHYEQYF	TGTGCCAGCAGTTTAGTGGCTCACTACGAGCAGTACTTC
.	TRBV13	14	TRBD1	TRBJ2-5	CASSLTGGDETQYF	TGTGCCAGCAGCTTAACAGGGGGCGATGAGACCCAGTACTTC
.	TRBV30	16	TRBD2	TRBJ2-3	CAWTKGSGGPADTQYF	TGTGCCTGGACCAAAGGATCGGGAGGGCCTGCAGATACGCAGTATTTT
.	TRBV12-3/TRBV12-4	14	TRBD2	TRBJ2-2	CASSSSGRIGELFF	TGTGCCAGCAGTTCCAGCGGGAGAATCGGGGAGCTGTTTTTT
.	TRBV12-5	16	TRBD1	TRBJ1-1	CASGYATGSGDTEAFF	TGTGCTAGTGGATACGCGACAGGGAGTGGCGACACTGAAGCTTTCTTT
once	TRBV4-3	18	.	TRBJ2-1	CASSQDSWSGDFSNEQFF	TGCGCCAGCAGCCAAGATTCGTGGAGCGGAGATTTTTCCAATGAGCAGTTCTTC
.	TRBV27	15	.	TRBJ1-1	CASTALWGENTEAFF	TGTGCCAGCACTGCGTTATGGGGCGAGAACACTGAAGCTTTCTTT
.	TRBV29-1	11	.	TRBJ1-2	CSVLSNYGYTF	TGCAGCGTTTTGTCAAACTATGGCTACACCTTC
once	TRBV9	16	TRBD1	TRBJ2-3	CASSVRTGSLGDTQYF	TGTGCCAGCAGCGTCCGGACAGGGTCTTTAGGAGATACGCAGTATTTT
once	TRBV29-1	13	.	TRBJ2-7	CSVEARDSYEQYF	TGCAGCGTTGAAGCCCGGGACTCCTACGAGCAGTACTTC
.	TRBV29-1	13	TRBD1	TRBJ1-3	CSAQGASGNTIYF	TGCAGCGCACAGGGGGCCTCTGGAAACACCATATATTTT
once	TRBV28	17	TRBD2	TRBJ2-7	CASSSMFQREASYEQYF	TGTGCCAGCAGTTCCATGTTCCAGCGGGAGGCCTCCTACGAGCAGTACTTC
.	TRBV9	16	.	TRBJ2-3	CASSVEGGTMTDTQYF	TGTGCCAGCAGCGTAGAAGGCGGGACGATGACAGATACGCAGTATTTT
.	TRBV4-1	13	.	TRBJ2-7	CASSPQIANEQYF	TGCGCCAGCAGCCCCCAAATCGCCAACGAGCAGTACTTC
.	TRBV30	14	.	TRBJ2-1	CAWSPPGLNNEQFF	TGTGCCTGGAGCCCTCCGGGACTCAACAATGAGCAGTTCTTC
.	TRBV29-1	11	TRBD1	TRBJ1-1	CSVEGQGGTFF	TGCAGCGTTGAAGGACAGGGGGGGACTTTCTTT
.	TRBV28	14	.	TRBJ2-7	CASSWGRDTYEQYF	TGTGCCAGCAGTTGGGGGAGGGACACCTACGAGCAGTACTTC
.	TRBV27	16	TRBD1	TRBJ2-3	CASSLPGQESTDTQYF	TGTGCCAGCAGTTTACCTGGACAGGAGAGCACAGATACGCAGTATTTT
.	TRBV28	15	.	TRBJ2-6	CASSPSISGANVLTF	TGTGCCAGCAGTCCATCGATTTCTGGGGCCAACGTCCTGACTTTC
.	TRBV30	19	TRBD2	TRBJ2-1	CAWSVSTGHGRLSYNEQFF	TGTGCCTGGAGTGTCTCGACGGGGCACGGGAGGCTCTCCTACAATGAGCAGTTCTTC
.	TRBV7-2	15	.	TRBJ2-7	CASSSYGGGKYEQYF	TGTGCCAGCAGCTCCTATGGGGGAGGAAAGTACGAGCAGTACTTC
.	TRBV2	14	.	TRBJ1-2	CASRAGSEDNGYTF	TGTGCCAGCAGGGCCGGGAGCGAAGATAATGGCTACACCTTC
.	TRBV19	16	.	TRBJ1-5	CASSIERQSGNQPQHF	TGTGCCAGTAGTATAGAACGCCAATCGGGCAATCAGCCCCAGCATTTT